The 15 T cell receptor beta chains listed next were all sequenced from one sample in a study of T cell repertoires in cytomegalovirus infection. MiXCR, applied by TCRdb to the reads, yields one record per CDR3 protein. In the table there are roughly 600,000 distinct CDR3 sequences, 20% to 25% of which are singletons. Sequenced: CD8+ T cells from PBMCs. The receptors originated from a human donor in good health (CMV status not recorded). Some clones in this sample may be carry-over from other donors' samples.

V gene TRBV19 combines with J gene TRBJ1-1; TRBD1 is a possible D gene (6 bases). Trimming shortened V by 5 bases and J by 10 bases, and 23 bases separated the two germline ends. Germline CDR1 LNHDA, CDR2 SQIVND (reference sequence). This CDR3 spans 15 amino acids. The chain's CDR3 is CASSFKTGAGVRAFF. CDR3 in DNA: TGTGCCAGTAGTTTCAAGACAGGAGCCGGGGTTCGAGCTTTCTTT. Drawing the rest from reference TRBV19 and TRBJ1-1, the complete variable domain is DGGITQSPKYLFRKEGQNVTLSCEQNLNHDAMYWYRQDPGQGLRLIYYSQIVNDFQKGDIAEGYSVSREKKESFPLTVTSAQKNPTAFYLCASSFKTGAGVRAFFGQGTRLTVV.

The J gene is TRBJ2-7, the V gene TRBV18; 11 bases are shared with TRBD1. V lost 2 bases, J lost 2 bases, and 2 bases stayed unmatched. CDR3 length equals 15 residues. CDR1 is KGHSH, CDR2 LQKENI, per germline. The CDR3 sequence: CASSPGTGGPYEQYV. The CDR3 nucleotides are TGTGCCAGCTCACCAGGGACAGGGGGTCCCTACGAGCAGTACGTC.

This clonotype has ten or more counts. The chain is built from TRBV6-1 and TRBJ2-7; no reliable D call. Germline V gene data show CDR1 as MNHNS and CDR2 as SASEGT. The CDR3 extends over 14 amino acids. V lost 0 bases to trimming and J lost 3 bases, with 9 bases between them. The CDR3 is CASSEAPGRYEQYF. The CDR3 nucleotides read TGTGCCAGCAGTGAAGCACCAGGCCGCTACGAGCAGTACTTC.

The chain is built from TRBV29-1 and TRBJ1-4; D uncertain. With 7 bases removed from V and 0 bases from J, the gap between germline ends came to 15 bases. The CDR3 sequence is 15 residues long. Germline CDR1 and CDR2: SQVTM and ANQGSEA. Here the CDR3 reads CSASKSGTTNEKLFF. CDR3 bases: TGCAGCGCCTCCAAGTCGGGAACAACTAATGAAAAACTGTTTTTT.

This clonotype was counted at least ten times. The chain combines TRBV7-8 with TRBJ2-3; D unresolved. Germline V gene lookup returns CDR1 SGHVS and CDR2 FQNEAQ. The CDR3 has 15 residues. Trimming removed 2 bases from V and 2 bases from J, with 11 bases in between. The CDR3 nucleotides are TGTGCCAGCAGCTTATCATGGAGTTTCACAGATACGCAGTATTTT. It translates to CASSLSWSFTDTQYF.

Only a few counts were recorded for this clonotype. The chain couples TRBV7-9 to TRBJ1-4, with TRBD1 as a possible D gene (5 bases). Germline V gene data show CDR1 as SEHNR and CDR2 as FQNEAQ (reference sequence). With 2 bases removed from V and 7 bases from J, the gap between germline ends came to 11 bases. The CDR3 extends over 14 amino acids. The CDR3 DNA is TGTGCCAGCAGCTTACAGGGAGGAGGTGAAAAACTGTTTTTT. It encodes CASSLQGGGEKLFF.

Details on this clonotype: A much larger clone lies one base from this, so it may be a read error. CDR3 sequence: CVSSEGLAGPYEQYF. DNA for the CDR3: TGTGTCAGCAGCGAGGGACTAGCGGGGCCCTACGAGCAGTACTTC. The V and J genes are TRBV7-2 and TRBJ2-7, with 13 positions matching TRBD2. The germline CDR1 and CDR2 sequences are SGHTA and FQGNSA. This CDR3 contains 15 residues.

The DNA of the CDR3 is TGTGCCAGCAGCTTGGACAGGGGCGGAACTAATGAAAAACTGTTTTTT. Encoded protein: CASSLDRGGTNEKLFF. The chain is built from TRBV5-5 and TRBJ1-4, with 7 bases matching TRBD1. With V trimmed by 0 bases and J by 1 base, 3 bases remained unmatched. From germline, CDR1 is SGHKS and CDR2 YYEKEE (reference sequence). The CDR3 spans 16 residues.

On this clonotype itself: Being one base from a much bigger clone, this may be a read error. CDR3 sequence (DNA): TGTGCCAACAGTTCAGCGGGGGACTACAATGAGCAGTTCTTC. This sequence encodes CANSSAGDYNEQFF. The chain has TRBV28 and TRBJ2-1, with 8 bases identical to TRBD2. This CDR3 spans 14 amino acids. The germline gives CDR1 MDHEN, CDR2 SYDVKM.

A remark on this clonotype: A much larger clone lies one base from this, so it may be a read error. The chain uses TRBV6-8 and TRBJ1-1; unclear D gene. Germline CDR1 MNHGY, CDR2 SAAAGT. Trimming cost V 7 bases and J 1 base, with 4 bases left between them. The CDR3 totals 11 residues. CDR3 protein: CASNANTEAFF. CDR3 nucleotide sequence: TGTGCCAGCAATGCGAACACTGAAGCTTTCTTT.

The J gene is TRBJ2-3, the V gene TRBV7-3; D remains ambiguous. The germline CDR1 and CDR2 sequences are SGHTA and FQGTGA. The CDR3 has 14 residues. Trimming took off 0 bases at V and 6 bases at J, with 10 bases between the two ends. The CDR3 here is CASSLTGTMDTQYF. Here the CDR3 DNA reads TGTGCCAGCAGCTTAACGGGCACCATGGATACGCAGTATTTT.

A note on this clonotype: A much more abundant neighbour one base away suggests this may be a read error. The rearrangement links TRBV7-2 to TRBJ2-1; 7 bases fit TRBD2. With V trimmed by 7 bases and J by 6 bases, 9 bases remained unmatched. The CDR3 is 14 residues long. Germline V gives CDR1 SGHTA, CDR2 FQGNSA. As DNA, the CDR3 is TGTACCAGCATGCACCGGGGAGGGTTCAATGAGCAGTTCTTC. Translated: CTSMHRGGFNEQFF. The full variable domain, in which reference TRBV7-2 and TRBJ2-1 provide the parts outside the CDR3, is GAGVSQSPSNKVTEKGKDVELRCDPISGHTALYWYRQSLGQGLEFLIYFQGNSAPDKSGLPSDRFSAERTGGSVSTLTIQRTQQEDSAVYLCTSMHRGGFNEQFFGPGTRLTVL.

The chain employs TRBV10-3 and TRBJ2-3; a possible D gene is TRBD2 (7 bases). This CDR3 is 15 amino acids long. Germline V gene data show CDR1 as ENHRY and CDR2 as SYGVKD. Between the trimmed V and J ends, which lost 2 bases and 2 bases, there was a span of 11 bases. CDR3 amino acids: CAISEAGAHTDTQYF. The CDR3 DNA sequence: TGTGCCATCAGTGAGGCGGGGGCCCACACAGATACGCAGTATTTT.

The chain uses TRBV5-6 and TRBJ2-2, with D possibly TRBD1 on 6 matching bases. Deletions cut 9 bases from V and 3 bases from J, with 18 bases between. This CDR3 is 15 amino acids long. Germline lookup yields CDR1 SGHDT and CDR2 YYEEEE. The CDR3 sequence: CATTPRGWDTGELFF. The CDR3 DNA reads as TGTGCCACCACCCCCAGGGGCTGGGACACCGGGGAGCTGTTTTTT.

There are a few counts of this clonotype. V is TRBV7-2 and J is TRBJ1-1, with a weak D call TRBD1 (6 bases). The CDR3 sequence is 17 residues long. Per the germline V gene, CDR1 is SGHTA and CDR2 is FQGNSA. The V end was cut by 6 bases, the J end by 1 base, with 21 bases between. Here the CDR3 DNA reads TGTGCCAGCAGTATAAACCTCGTGGGGACACGGAACACTGAAGCTTTCTTT. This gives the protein CASSINLVGTRNTEAFF.